The clone carrying this T cell receptor beta chain was detected many times. Using RNA transcripts as the source, TCR beta CDR3 regions were amplified. Using the HTBI primer set, a first-round RT-PCR was run on the TCR CDR3. One entry per CDR3 protein results from TCRdb running MiXCR on the multiplex PCR reads. The sample has 500,000 or so distinct CDR3 sequences, about a sixth seen once. These data are taken from a study of T cells in Graves' hyperthyroidism and ophthalmopathy. On the study more broadly: Peripheral blood was drawn at first diagnosis, prior to all treatment.

J gave up 3 bases and V 1 base, and 2 bases lay outside the gene matches. Germline CDR1 is LGHDT and CDR2 is YNNKEL (reference sequence). There are 14 residues in the CDR3. Fresh 10 ml peripheral blood yielded PBMCs. The clonotype originates from a woman aged 18-29 years with Graves' ophthalmopathy. The sample was blood. The V and J genes are TRBV3-1 and TRBJ2-7; 8 nucleotides match TRBD2. This CDR3 is CASSQVAGGYEQYF. DNA of the CDR3: TGTGCCAGCAGCCAAGTGGCGGGGGGCTACGAGCAGTACTTC.